These 18 T cell receptor beta chains were all obtained from the same sample, sequenced in a study of T cells after yellow fever vaccination. MiXCR, run by TCRdb on the 5' RACE reads, gives a single entry per CDR3 protein. The table records roughly 250,000 distinct CDR3 sequences, 10% to 15% of them present only once. The specimen was CD4+ T cells sorted from PBMCs, collected 45 days after the yellow fever booster vaccination. These receptors all come from a man younger than 45 who received the YFV17D yellow fever vaccine.

This clonotype has a handful of counts. The V and J genes are TRBV4-3 and TRBJ2-1; 9 bases match TRBD2. This CDR3 is built from 16 residues. The germline gives CDR1 LGHNA, CDR2 YSLEER. The trim removed 6 bases at V and 10 bases at J, leaving 16 bases unmatched. The CDR3, as DNA: TGCGCCAGCAGTCAGCTGCGTGGCGGGAGGGTAGGGGAGCAGTTCTTC. It yields the protein CASSQLRGGRVGEQFF.

The rearrangement uses TRBV9 and TRBJ1-2; 7 nucleotides agree with TRBD1. Germline V CDR1 and CDR2: SGDLS, YYNGEE. The CDR3 runs 12 residues. With V trimmed by 6 bases and J by 8 bases, 7 bases remained unmatched. The CDR3 region is CASNRDSWGYTF. CDR3 sequence (DNA): TGTGCCAGCAATCGGGACAGTTGGGGCTACACCTTC.

The genes are TRBV7-6 and TRBJ2-1, with a tentative D call TRBD2 (5 bases). The ends were cut back, 7 bases at V and 1 base at J, with 11 bases in the middle. The germline V gene has CDR1 SGHVS and CDR2 FNYEAQ. The CDR3 is 14 amino acids. The CDR3 nucleotides are TGTGCCAGCATCGCGGGTCCATCCTACAATGAGCAGTTCTTC. This sequence encodes CASIAGPSYNEQFF.

This clonotype showed up many times. This chain links TRBV29-1 with TRBJ2-1, with a weak D call TRBD1 (6 bases). The CDR3 extends over 13 amino acids. Trimming took 3 bases from V and 8 from J, leaving 14 bases between them. From germline, CDR1 is SQVTM and CDR2 ANQGSEA. In DNA, the CDR3 is TGCAGCGTTGACGAGGGTTCAGGGGATGAGCAGTTCTTC. Residues: CSVDEGSGDEQFF.

The chain joins TRBV6-6 to TRBJ2-1; D not resolved. This CDR3 has 11 residues. V lost 5 bases and J 15 bases, leaving 14 bases between the germline ends. The germline V gene has CDR1 MNHNY and CDR2 SVGAGI (reference sequence). CDR3 DNA: TGTGCCAGCAGTAACCGGCCCCTTGTGTTCTTC. It translates to CASSNRPLVFF.

This chain connects TRBV7-9 to TRBJ2-2; D gene uncertain. There are 12 residues in the CDR3. Germline CDR1 SEHNR, CDR2 FQNEAQ (reference sequence). Deletions cut 5 bases from V and 8 bases from J, with 9 bases between. The CDR3 is CASSPERGELFF. CDR3 DNA: TGTGCCAGCAGCCCCGAGAGGGGGGAGCTGTTTTTT.

In this sample, this clonotype turned up a few times. V and J are TRBV19 and TRBJ2-3; D not certain. V was cut by 5 bases and J by 1 base, with 19 bases left in between. This CDR3 is built from 17 residues. Germline loops: CDR1 LNHDA, CDR2 SQIVND (reference sequence). This CDR3 reads CASSSSFGVLGTDTQYF. CDR3 nucleotides: TGTGCCAGTAGTTCCTCATTCGGCGTCCTCGGCACAGATACGCAGTATTTT.

The chain's CDR3 is CASSPRQGSYGYTF. DNA of the CDR3: TGTGCCAGCAGCCCACGACAAGGTAGCTATGGCTACACCTTC. J is TRBJ1-2 and V is TRBV7-8; D uncertain. Germline CDR1 reads SGHVS; CDR2 reads FQNEAQ. The V end was cut by 5 bases, the J end by 4 bases, with 14 bases between. The CDR3 totals 14 residues.

This chain links TRBV5-5 with TRBJ2-2; D unresolved. V lost 2 bases to trimming and J lost 0 bases, with 5 bases between them. This CDR3 has 14 amino acids. Germline CDR1 is SGHKS and CDR2 is YYEKEE (reference sequence). For the CDR3, the DNA is TGTGCCAGCAGCTTAGTAGCGAACACCGGGGAGCTGTTTTTT. It encodes CASSLVANTGELFF.

The count of this clonotype is one. The genes are TRBV5-1 and TRBJ1-4; D is uncertain. In germline, CDR1 is SGHRS, CDR2 YFSETQ. V lost 2 bases and J 3 bases, leaving 8 bases between the germline ends. The CDR3 contains 14 residues. The CDR3 spells CASSLGVANEKLFF. CDR3 DNA sequence: TGCGCCAGCAGCTTAGGAGTGGCTAATGAAAAACTGTTTTTT.

The V call is TRBV20-1, the J call TRBJ2-1, with D perhaps TRBD1 or TRBD2 (5 bases each). This CDR3 has 14 residues. CDR1 and CDR2 from the germline V gene are DFQATT and SNEGSKA (reference sequence). Trimming took 6 bases from V and 8 from J, leaving 20 bases between them. The CDR3 sequence: CSAERGPLTDEQFF. CDR3 sequence (DNA): TGCAGTGCAGAGAGGGGACCTCTGACTGATGAGCAGTTCTTC.

The chain employs TRBV9 and TRBJ1-2; 8 bases fit TRBD1. After removal of 4 bases from V and 4 bases from J, the junction contained 3 bases not matched to a gene. Germline CDR1 SGDLS, CDR2 YYNGEE. This CDR3 spans 13 amino acids. The CDR3 sequence is CASSKTGVYGYTF. The DNA of the CDR3 is TGTGCCAGCAGCAAGACAGGGGTCTATGGCTACACCTTC.

J is TRBJ2-7 and V is TRBV20-1, with no clear D. Per the germline V gene, CDR1 is DFQATT and CDR2 is SNEGSKA (reference sequence). CDR3 length: 12 amino acids. V lost 0 bases and J lost 3, with 6 bases in between. CDR3 region: CSAREANYEQYF. The CDR3 DNA is TGCAGTGCTAGAGAGGCGAACTACGAGCAGTACTTC.

The V call is TRBV3-1, the J call TRBJ2-2, with 8 bases identical to TRBD2. The germline V gene has CDR1 LGHDT and CDR2 YNNKEL (reference sequence). Trimming at V came to 8 bases and at J to 6 bases, leaving 8 bases not matched to a gene. The CDR3 sequence is 14 residues long. The CDR3 reads CASSWRREAGELFF. CDR3 in DNA: TGTGCCAGCTCCTGGAGGCGGGAGGCCGGGGAGCTGTTTTTT.

The rearrangement uses TRBV18 and TRBJ1-3; D not certain. The CDR3 loop spans 16 amino acids. Germline assignment: CDR1 KGHSH and CDR2 LQKENI. The V and J ends lost 1 base and 0 bases respectively, with 10 bases between them. CDR3 region: CASSPQSPPSGNTIYF. The CDR3 DNA follows: TGTGCCAGCTCACCACAGAGTCCTCCCTCTGGAAACACCATATATTTT.

The CDR3 region has the DNA TGCAGTGCCTATTCCCGGGGGGCGGTATCCTACAATGAGCAGTTCTTC. It translates to CSAYSRGAVSYNEQFF. The rearrangement joins TRBV20-1 to TRBJ2-1, with a possible D match to TRBD2 (7 bases). Germline CDR1 is DFQATT and CDR2 is SNEGSKA (reference sequence). The length of the CDR3 is 16 residues. The germline V and J ends were trimmed by 6 bases and 1 base, with 19 bases remaining between them.

This chain joins TRBV6-2 or TRBV6-3 and TRBJ2-3; D could derive from TRBD1 or TRBD2 (5 bases each). Trimming left V 7 bases short and J 12 bases short, with 26 bases between. Germline lookup yields CDR1 MNHEY and CDR2 SVGEGT. There are 15 residues in the CDR3. The chain's CDR3 is CASKVGLSSFGRQYF. The CDR3 DNA reads TGTGCCAGCAAGGTGGGGCTTTCCTCCTTTGGGAGACAGTATTTT.

This clonotype has just a few counts. This chain links TRBV27 with TRBJ1-4, with D uncertain. CDR3 length: 12 amino acids. The germline V and J ends were trimmed by 2 bases and 10 bases, with 8 bases remaining between them. The germline CDR1 and CDR2 sequences are MNHEY and SMNVEV (reference sequence). CDR3 in amino acids: CASSLVGGKLFF. The CDR3 bases are TGTGCCAGCAGTTTAGTCGGAGGAAAACTGTTTTTT.